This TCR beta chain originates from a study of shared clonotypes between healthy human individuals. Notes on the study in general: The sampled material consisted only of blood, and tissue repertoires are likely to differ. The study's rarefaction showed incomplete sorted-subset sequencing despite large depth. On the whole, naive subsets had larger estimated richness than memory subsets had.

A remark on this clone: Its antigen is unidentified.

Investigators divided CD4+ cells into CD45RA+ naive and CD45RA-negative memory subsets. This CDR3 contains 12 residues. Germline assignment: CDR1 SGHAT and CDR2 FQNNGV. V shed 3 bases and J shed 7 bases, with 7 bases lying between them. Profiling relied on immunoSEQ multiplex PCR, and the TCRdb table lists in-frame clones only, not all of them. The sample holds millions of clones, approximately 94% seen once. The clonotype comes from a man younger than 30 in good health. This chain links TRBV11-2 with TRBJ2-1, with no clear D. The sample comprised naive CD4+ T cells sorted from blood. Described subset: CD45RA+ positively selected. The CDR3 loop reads CASSFAWNEQFF. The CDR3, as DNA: TGTGCCAGCAGCTTCGCGTGGAATGAGCAGTTCTTC.